The source of this TCR beta chain is a study of TIL therapy for anti-PD-1-resistant metastatic lung cancer. Across the study: By whole-exome sequencing, median non-synonymous tumor mutation burden was roughly 1.6 mutations per megabase.

The V gene's germline CDR1 is MGHRA and CDR2 YSYEKL. This CDR3 contains 16 residues. With 0 bases removed from V and 0 bases from J, the gap between germline ends came to 9 bases. The immunoSEQ assay was v3. Profiled with immunoSEQ multiplex PCR; TCRdb holds only in-frame clones, not every one. The data hold 36,000 or so clones, with roughly 70% observed a single time. The time point denotes: pre-treatment sample, taken before nivolumab and TIL therapy. This sequence joins TRBV4-1 and TRBJ1-5, with D hard to call. The TCR sequence derives from a person aged 25-85 years with non-small cell lung cancer. The source was blood, collected at baseline. CDR3 amino acids: CASSQDPALSNQPQHF. For the CDR3, the DNA is TGCGCCAGCAGCCAAGATCCAGCCCTTAGCAATCAGCCCCAGCATTTT.